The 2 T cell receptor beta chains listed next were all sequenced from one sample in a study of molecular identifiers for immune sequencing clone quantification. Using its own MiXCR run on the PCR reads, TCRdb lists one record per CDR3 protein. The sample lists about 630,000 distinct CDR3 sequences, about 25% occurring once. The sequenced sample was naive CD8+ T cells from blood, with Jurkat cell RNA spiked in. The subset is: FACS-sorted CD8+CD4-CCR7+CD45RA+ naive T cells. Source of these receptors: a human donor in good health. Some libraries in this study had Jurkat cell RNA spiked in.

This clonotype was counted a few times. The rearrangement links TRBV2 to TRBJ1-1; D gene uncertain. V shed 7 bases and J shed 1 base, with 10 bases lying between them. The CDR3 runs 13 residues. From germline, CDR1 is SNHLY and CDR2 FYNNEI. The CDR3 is CASMRSENTEAFF. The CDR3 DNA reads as TGTGCCAGCATGCGCAGCGAGAACACTGAAGCTTTCTTT.

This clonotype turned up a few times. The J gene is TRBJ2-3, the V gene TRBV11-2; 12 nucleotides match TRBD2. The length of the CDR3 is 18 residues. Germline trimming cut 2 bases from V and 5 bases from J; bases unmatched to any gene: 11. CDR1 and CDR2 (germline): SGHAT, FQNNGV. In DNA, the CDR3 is TGTGCCAGCAGCTTACTGCGTACTAGCGGGAGGCTTAGAGATACGCAGTATTTT. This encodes CASSLLRTSGRLRDTQYF.